The source of this TCR beta chain is a study of graft-versus-host responses after intestinal transplantation. Study-wide background: Once they had received anti-thymocyte globulin induction, all recipients took tacrolimus and steroids for approximately three years.

Method: immunoSEQ multiplex PCR; TCRdb's copy keeps in-frame clones and lacks some. This sample yields 85,000 to 100,000 clones, of which less than 95% are seen a single time; less than 0.08% belongs to the top ten. The study, taken as a whole, reports: Early after transplant, HvG clones declined as circulating GvH clones peaked. GvH clones surfaced in recipient marrow, some emerging earlier in ileum or blood.

As to this clone: What it binds is not known.

This specimen consisted of unstimulated CD8+ T cells sorted from spleen or lymph node cells, obtained before transplant. The TCR comes from a human donor who was the organ donor for an intestinal transplant.

This CDR3 reads CASSIGASGSYEQYF. CDR3 in DNA: TGTGCCAGTAGTATAGGGGCTAGCGGGAGCTACGAGCAGTACTTC. The chain combines TRBV19 with TRBJ2-7; 10 bases are shared with TRBD2. The germline gives CDR1 LNHDA, CDR2 SQIVND (reference sequence). This CDR3 has 15 residues. The trim removed 1 base at V and 3 bases at J, leaving 3 bases unmatched.